This is a list of T cell receptor beta chains from one sample in a study of blood T cell dynamics during melanoma immunotherapy. The table came from immunoSEQ multiplex PCR; TCRdb's copy has only in-frame clones and leaves some out. The sample contains fewer than 7,500 clones, roughly four fifths of which appear only once. The sample was blood, taken from a patient treated with checkpoint blockade. The source is a human donor with melanoma. The CDR3 runs from the conserved cysteine through the conserved F or W. A D gene is named only where the DNA matches it firmly. Clone size is shown for a subset of rows, as once, few, many or a class of expanded clone.

CDR3aa: CASSFLADTYEQYF
CDR3nt: TGTGCCAGCAGTTTCCTAGCGGATACCTACGAGCAGTACTTC
j_gene: TRBJ2-7
abundance: few
v_gene: TRBV28
d_gene: TRBD2

CDR3aa: CASSQELYSQPQHF
CDR3nt: TGCGCCAGCAGCCAAGAGCTTTATAGTCAGCCCCAGCATTTT
j_gene: TRBJ1-5
abundance: NA
v_gene: TRBV4-1
d_gene: NA

CDR3aa: CASRGTEKLFF
CDR3nt: TGTGCCAGCAGGGGGACTGAAAAACTGTTTTTT
j_gene: TRBJ1-4
abundance: NA
v_gene: TRBV5-5
d_gene: NA

CDR3aa: CASSLSGRIGGGSYEQYF
CDR3nt: TGTGCCAGCAGCTTATCGGGACGAATAGGCGGGGGCTCCTACGAGCAGTACTTC
j_gene: TRBJ2-7
abundance: NA
v_gene: TRBV7-9
d_gene: TRBD2

CDR3aa: CASSLDLRGKGAYEQYF
CDR3nt: TGTGCCAGCAGCTTAGATCTTCGGGGTAAAGGGGCCTACGAGCAGTACTTC
j_gene: TRBJ2-7
abundance: NA
v_gene: TRBV11-2
d_gene: NA

CDR3aa: CASSPPGLGRRDSPLHF
CDR3nt: TGTGCCAGCTCACCCCCGGGGTTGGGGCGGCGCGATTCACCCCTCCACTTT
j_gene: TRBJ1-6
abundance: NA
v_gene: TRBV18
d_gene: NA

CDR3aa: CASSLGALITYEQYF
CDR3nt: TGTGCCAGCAGCTTGGGGGCACTCATAACCTACGAGCAGTACTTC
j_gene: TRBJ2-7
abundance: once
v_gene: TRBV5-5
d_gene: NA

CDR3aa: CASSNRRQGSYEQYF
CDR3nt: TGTGCCAGCTCGAACCGGCGACAGGGCTCCTACGAGCAGTACTTC
j_gene: TRBJ2-7
abundance: NA
v_gene: TRBV18
d_gene: TRBD1

CDR3aa: CASSLDRGIDIEQYF
CDR3nt: TGTGCCAGCAGTTTGGACAGGGGGATTGATATTGAGCAGTACTTC
j_gene: TRBJ2-7
abundance: NA
v_gene: TRBV28
d_gene: TRBD1

CDR3aa: CASSFRTSYEQYF
CDR3nt: TGTGCCAGCAGCTTTCGGACTAGCTACGAGCAGTACTTC
j_gene: TRBJ2-7
abundance: NA
v_gene: TRBV11-3
d_gene: TRBD2

CDR3aa: CASRPRGGVYGYTF
CDR3nt: TGTGCCAGCAGACCGAGGGGGGGCGTCTATGGCTACACCTTC
j_gene: TRBJ1-2
abundance: NA
v_gene: TRBV27
d_gene: NA

CDR3aa: CASSDSRNEQYF
CDR3nt: TGTGCCAGCAGCGACTCGAGGAACGAGCAGTACTTC
j_gene: TRBJ2-7
abundance: NA
v_gene: TRBV11-3
d_gene: NA

CDR3aa: CAWRETGLKAFF
CDR3nt: TGTGCCTGGAGAGAAACAGGGTTGAAGGCTTTCTTT
j_gene: TRBJ1-1
abundance: NA
v_gene: TRBV30
d_gene: NA

CDR3aa: CASSPEEGPRNTEAFF
CDR3nt: TGTGCCAGCAGCCCGGAGGAGGGTCCTCGTAACACTGAAGCTTTCTTT
j_gene: TRBJ1-1
abundance: NA
v_gene: TRBV7-9
d_gene: NA

CDR3aa: CASSFGTAGEEKLFF
CDR3nt: TGCGCCAGCAGCTTTGGGACGGCCGGAGAGGAAAAACTGTTTTTT
j_gene: TRBJ1-4
abundance: NA
v_gene: TRBV5-1
d_gene: NA

CDR3aa: CAISGGFYTF
CDR3nt: TGTGCCATCAGTGGGGGTTTTTACACCTTC
j_gene: TRBJ1-2
abundance: NA
v_gene: TRBV10-3
d_gene: NA

CDR3aa: CASSSSGTHSSWHF
CDR3nt: TGTGCCAGCAGTAGTTCCGGGACACACTCCTCTTGGCATTTT
j_gene: TRBJ1-5
abundance: NA
v_gene: TRBV27
d_gene: NA

CDR3aa: CSVRGPGTAYEQYF
CDR3nt: TGCAGCGTCCGGGGACCCGGCACCGCCTACGAGCAGTACTTC
j_gene: TRBJ2-7
abundance: NA
v_gene: TRBV29-1
d_gene: NA

CDR3aa: CASKNPQGSRYGYTF
CDR3nt: TGTGCCAGCAAGAATCCCCAGGGAAGTCGTTATGGCTACACCTTC
j_gene: TRBJ1-2
abundance: NA
v_gene: TRBV28
d_gene: NA

CDR3aa: CASSEVTPGTEAFF
CDR3nt: TGTGCCAGCAGTGAAGTCACCCCGGGTACTGAAGCTTTCTTT
j_gene: TRBJ1-1
abundance: NA
v_gene: TRBV2
d_gene: NA

CDR3aa: CASSLYTGGTHGEQFF
CDR3nt: TGTGCCAGCAGTTTATATACGGGGGGGACCCACGGTGAGCAGTTCTTC
j_gene: TRBJ2-1
abundance: NA
v_gene: TRBV27
d_gene: TRBD2

CDR3aa: CASSPGTLTYEQYF
CDR3nt: TGTGCCAGCAGCCCCGGGACCCTAACCTACGAGCAGTACTTC
j_gene: TRBJ2-7
abundance: NA
v_gene: TRBV7-9
d_gene: NA

CDR3aa: CASSLLDSVNEKLFF
CDR3nt: TGCGCCAGCAGCTTGTTGGACAGCGTAAATGAAAAACTGTTTTTT
j_gene: TRBJ1-4
abundance: once
v_gene: TRBV5-1
d_gene: NA

CDR3aa: CASSRGLAGGSRYEQYF
CDR3nt: TGTGCCAGCAGCCGCGGACTAGCGGGAGGGAGTCGCTACGAGCAGTACTTC
j_gene: TRBJ2-7
abundance: NA
v_gene: TRBV9
d_gene: TRBD2

CDR3aa: CASSFGGQGIYSYEQYF
CDR3nt: TGTGCCAGCAGCTTCGGGGGACAGGGGATATACTCCTACGAGCAGTACTTC
j_gene: TRBJ2-7
abundance: NA
v_gene: TRBV7-8
d_gene: TRBD1

CDR3aa: CAIRTGTGSKAYEQYF
CDR3nt: TGTGCCATCAGGACCGGGACAGGGTCTAAGGCCTACGAGCAGTACTTC
j_gene: TRBJ2-7
abundance: once
v_gene: TRBV10-3
d_gene: TRBD1

CDR3aa: CASSRGTGVGYGYTF
CDR3nt: TGTGCCAGCAGTCGGGGGACAGGGGTGGGCTATGGCTACACCTTC
j_gene: TRBJ1-2
abundance: NA
v_gene: TRBV6-1
d_gene: TRBD1

CDR3aa: CASSVAGVVGEQYF
CDR3nt: TGTGCCAGCAGCGTGGCAGGGGTAGTGGGAGAGCAGTACTTC
j_gene: TRBJ2-7
abundance: NA
v_gene: TRBV7-2
d_gene: NA

CDR3aa: CASSGQGGYEQYF
CDR3nt: TGTGCCAGCTCAGGACAGGGTGGGTACGAGCAGTACTTC
j_gene: TRBJ2-7
abundance: NA
v_gene: TRBV18
d_gene: TRBD1

CDR3aa: CASDRDRDDEQYF
CDR3nt: TGTGCCAGCGACCGGGACAGGGACGACGAGCAGTACTTC
j_gene: TRBJ2-7
abundance: NA
v_gene: TRBV6-1
d_gene: TRBD1

CDR3aa: CASSIQEGNSPLHF
CDR3nt: TGTGCCAGTAGTATTCAGGAGGGGAATTCACCCCTCCACTTT
j_gene: TRBJ1-6
abundance: once
v_gene: TRBV19
d_gene: NA

CDR3aa: CASSQASGGASGNTIYF
CDR3nt: TGTGCCAGCAGCCAAGCCTCTGGGGGCGCTTCTGGAAACACCATATATTTT
j_gene: TRBJ1-3
abundance: NA
v_gene: TRBV4-2
d_gene: NA

CDR3aa: CATHTPGFYTF
CDR3nt: TGTGCCACTCATACCCCGGGTTTCTACACCTTC
j_gene: TRBJ1-2
abundance: NA
v_gene: TRBV6-5
d_gene: NA

CDR3aa: CASSLAGGLYEQYF
CDR3nt: TGTGCCAGCAGCTTAGCGGGAGGGCTCTACGAGCAGTACTTC
j_gene: TRBJ2-7
abundance: NA
v_gene: TRBV7-9
d_gene: TRBD2

CDR3aa: CASSLGGTGAYEQYF
CDR3nt: TGCGCCAGCAGCTTGGGCGGGACAGGGGCCTACGAGCAGTACTTC
j_gene: TRBJ2-7
abundance: NA
v_gene: TRBV5-1
d_gene: TRBD1

CDR3aa: CASSYRGRDTEAFF
CDR3nt: TGTGCCAGCAGTTACAGGGGGCGCGACACTGAAGCTTTCTTT
j_gene: TRBJ1-1
abundance: NA
v_gene: TRBV6-5
d_gene: TRBD1

CDR3aa: CASSQISTGAGGYTF
CDR3nt: TGTGCCAGCAGCCAAATCTCGACAGGGGCTGGAGGCTACACCTTC
j_gene: TRBJ1-2
abundance: few
v_gene: TRBV14
d_gene: TRBD1

CDR3aa: CASSHPGTGHEKLFF
CDR3nt: TGCGCCAGCAGCCATCCCGGGACAGGGCACGAAAAACTGTTTTTT
j_gene: TRBJ1-4
abundance: NA
v_gene: TRBV5-1
d_gene: TRBD1

CDR3aa: CASSPGPRYEQYF
CDR3nt: TGTGCCAGCAGCCCGGGTCCCAGGTACGAGCAGTACTTC
j_gene: TRBJ2-7
abundance: NA
v_gene: TRBV5-6
d_gene: NA

CDR3aa: CASSLEQNYEQYF
CDR3nt: TGTGCCAGCAGCTTAGAACAGAACTACGAGCAGTACTTC
j_gene: TRBJ2-7
abundance: once
v_gene: TRBV7-8
d_gene: NA

CDR3aa: CASSLLTGQAFF
CDR3nt: TGTGCCAGCAGCCTTCTGACAGGGCAAGCTTTCTTT
j_gene: TRBJ1-1
abundance: NA
v_gene: TRBV5-4
d_gene: TRBD1

CDR3aa: CASSLPLSGTEAFF
CDR3nt: TGTGCCAGCAGCCTCCCACTTAGCGGCACTGAAGCTTTCTTT
j_gene: TRBJ1-1
abundance: NA
v_gene: TRBV4-2
d_gene: NA

CDR3aa: CASSPGLRNTEAFF
CDR3nt: TGTGCCAGCAGCCCTGGGCTCCGGAACACTGAAGCTTTCTTT
j_gene: TRBJ1-1
abundance: NA
v_gene: TRBV14
d_gene: NA

CDR3aa: CASSIAPLSTTNSYEQYF
CDR3nt: TGTGCCAGTAGTATAGCCCCCTTGTCCACCACGAACTCCTACGAGCAGTACTTC
j_gene: TRBJ2-7
abundance: NA
v_gene: TRBV19
d_gene: NA

CDR3aa: CASSPRTGDFGSYEQYF
CDR3nt: TGTGCCAGCAGCCCCCGGACAGGGGATTTTGGGTCCTACGAGCAGTACTTC
j_gene: TRBJ2-7
abundance: once
v_gene: TRBV7-9
d_gene: TRBD1

CDR3aa: CASSPRDTEYNEQFF
CDR3nt: TGTGCCAGCAGTCCCCGGGACACGGAATACAATGAGCAGTTCTTC
j_gene: TRBJ2-1
abundance: NA
v_gene: TRBV6-4
d_gene: NA

CDR3aa: CSVIQMGVTEAFF
CDR3nt: TGCAGCGTTATACAGATGGGTGTGACTGAAGCTTTCTTT
j_gene: TRBJ1-1
abundance: NA
v_gene: TRBV29-1
d_gene: NA

CDR3aa: CASSFQGPDQPQHF
CDR3nt: TGTGCCAGCAGCTTCCAGGGGCCCGATCAGCCCCAGCATTTT
j_gene: TRBJ1-5
abundance: once
v_gene: TRBV7-9
d_gene: NA

CDR3aa: CATSREPRVEGGYTF
CDR3nt: TGTGCCACCAGCAGAGAGCCGAGGGTAGAAGGGGGCTACACCTTC
j_gene: TRBJ1-2
abundance: NA
v_gene: TRBV15
d_gene: NA

CDR3aa: CASSLDGGSRGQYF
CDR3nt: TGTGCCAGCAGCTTAGATGGAGGCAGTCGGGGGCAGTACTTC
j_gene: TRBJ2-7
abundance: few
v_gene: TRBV7-2
d_gene: NA

CDR3aa: CATSYRNLGTYEQYF
CDR3nt: TGTGCCACCAGCTACCGCAACTTAGGGACCTACGAGCAGTACTTC
j_gene: TRBJ2-7
abundance: NA
v_gene: TRBV15
d_gene: NA

CDR3aa: CASSAWTENTEAFF
CDR3nt: TGTGCCAGCAGCGCGTGGACGGAGAACACTGAAGCTTTCTTT
j_gene: TRBJ1-1
abundance: NA
v_gene: TRBV21-1
d_gene: NA

CDR3aa: CASSIVAVASEAFF
CDR3nt: TGTGCCAGTAGTATAGTGGCAGTCGCGTCTGAAGCTTTCTTT
j_gene: TRBJ1-1
abundance: once
v_gene: TRBV19
d_gene: NA